This record concerns one TCR beta chain sequence. Its antigen is currently unknown. Researchers ran the PCR with 60 Vbeta and 13 Jbeta primers. Sequenced by immunoSEQ multiplex PCR; TCRdb stores in-frame clones only, minus some. The sample has about 200,000 clones, 60% to 80% seen once. This CDR3 has 15 amino acids. Trimming took 5 bases from V and 3 from J; bases not matched to a gene: 10. CDR1 SGHTA and CDR2 FQGNSA come from the germline V gene. The data derive from a study of cytomegalovirus exposure and HLA in healthy donors. On the study more broadly: The roughly 100 million unique TCR beta sequences, from roughly 170 million T cells, were found by an earlier analysis. A data release that came early held approximately 85 million unique TCRs from HLA-typed donors.

Study-level points and caveats: Earlier analysis found most TCR beta V segments productive about 87% or about 30% of the time. Across donors, presence/absence analyses took sequencing depth to be roughly uniform.

The specimen was PBMCs. V gene TRBV7-2 combines with J gene TRBJ2-7; 7 bases agree with TRBD2. This receptor was obtained from a woman aged 25 to 39 in good health and CMV-seropositive. The CDR3 DNA is TGTGCCAGCAGCCCCCGGCTAAGCGGGAACTACGAGCAGTACTTC. Translating it yields CASSPRLSGNYEQYF.